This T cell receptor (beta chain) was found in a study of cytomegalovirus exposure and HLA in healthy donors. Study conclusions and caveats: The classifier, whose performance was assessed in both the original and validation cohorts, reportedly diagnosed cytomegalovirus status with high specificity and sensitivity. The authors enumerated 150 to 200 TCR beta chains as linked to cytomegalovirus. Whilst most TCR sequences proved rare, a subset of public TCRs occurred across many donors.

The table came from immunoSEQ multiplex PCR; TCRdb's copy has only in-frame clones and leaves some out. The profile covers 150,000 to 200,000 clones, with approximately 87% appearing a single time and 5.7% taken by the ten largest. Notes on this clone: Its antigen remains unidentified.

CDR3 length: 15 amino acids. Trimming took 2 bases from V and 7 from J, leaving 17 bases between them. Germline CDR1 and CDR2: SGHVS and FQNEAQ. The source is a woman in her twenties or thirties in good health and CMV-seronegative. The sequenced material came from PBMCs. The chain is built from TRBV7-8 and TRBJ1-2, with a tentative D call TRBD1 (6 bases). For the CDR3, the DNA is TGTGCCAGCAGCTTATATGGCCAGGGGAAGAGTGGCTACACCTTC. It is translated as CASSLYGQGKSGYTF.